The clone carrying this T cell receptor beta chain was detected a few times. Its antigen is unknown. The CDR3 is made up of 14 amino acids. CDR1 and CDR2 from the germline V gene are MGHRA and YSYEKL. V was shortened by 3 bases and J by 6 bases, with 11 bases between the two germline ends. A second PCR of roughly 6 to 12 cycles used a sample-barcoded 5' primer and a J-beta primer mix. Researchers report that a template-switch adaptor with 12 random nucleotides tagged each cDNA molecule. TCRdb re-analysed the 5' RACE reads in MiXCR, keeping a single row per CDR3 protein. The sample holds about 1.6 million distinct CDR3 sequences, roughly 32% seen once. These data are taken from a study of blood T cells in healthy people across ages. Overall study results and limits: Diversity estimates drawn from one million T cells were deemed underestimates.

Material: blood. The rearrangement uses TRBV4-1 and TRBJ2-2; D uncertain. This TCR was recovered from a woman aged 25-40 years in good health. CDR3 sequence: CASSHRAGPGELFF. In DNA, the CDR3 is TGCGCCAGCAGCCACCGGGCCGGCCCCGGGGAGCTGTTTTTT.